A single sample is the source of the 2 T cell receptor beta chains below, sequenced in a study of OX40 agonist ivuxolimab in advanced cancers. The receptor library was made with the immunoSEQ multiplex PCR assay. In its TCRdb copy, this immuneACCESS table keeps in-frame sequences only and misses some clones. Where compared with another copy, unresolved V genes explain less than half of these, and the others have no known cause. The sample table shows roughly 61,000 clones, and roughly 84% are seen once. Under 0.6% of the sample is in the top ten clones. Sample: CD4+ or CD8+ T cells sorted from blood, taken in a trial of the OX40 agonist ivuxolimab. These receptors were obtained from an adult with an advanced solid tumor such as melanoma, head and neck, liver or kidney cancer.

This chain links TRBV9 with TRBJ2-3, with TRBD2 matching 10 bases. The CDR3 is 15 amino acids. CDR1 and CDR2 from the germline V gene are SGDLS and YYNGEE. The V and J ends lost 0 bases and 6 bases, in that order; junction bases with no gene match: 4. CDR3 nucleotides: TGTGCCAGCAGCGTAGGGGTTAGCGGGAGGGATACGCAGTATTTT. Protein sequence: CASSVGVSGRDTQYF.

J is TRBJ2-7 and V is TRBV27, with 7 nucleotides matching TRBD2. Germline V gene sequence: CDR1 MNHEY, CDR2 SMNVEV (reference sequence). The CDR3 spans 15 residues. V lost 5 bases, J lost 2 bases, and 9 bases stayed unmatched. In DNA, the CDR3 is TGTGCCAGCAGTGTCTCGTGGACTAGTACCTACGAGCAGTACTTC. Its translation: CASSVSWTSTYEQYF.